The 16 T cell receptor beta chains in this list originate from one sample, sequenced in a study of blood T cell repertoires in COVID-19. Sequencing used immunoSEQ multiplex PCR; TCRdb keeps in-frame clones, though not all of them. The sample has some 77,000 clones; about 86% are singletons. The sequencing sample was made of peripheral blood. These receptors all stem from a man between 65 and 85 years old with acute or convalescent COVID-19.

The J gene is TRBJ1-5, the V gene TRBV5-1; D not resolved. Germline CDR1 is SGHRS and CDR2 is YFSETQ. V gave up 7 bases and J gave up 5 bases, with 19 bases separating them. The CDR3 loop spans 15 amino acids. In nucleotides, the CDR3 is TGCGCCAGCCGCCCCCTTGGAGGCCAAGATCAGCCCCAGCATTTT. As protein: CASRPLGGQDQPQHF.

The rearrangement links TRBV27 to TRBJ1-2, with D possibly being TRBD1 (6 bases). CDR3 length: 15 amino acids. V lost 4 bases to trimming and J lost 0 bases, with 12 bases between them. Germline V gene lookup returns CDR1 MNHEY and CDR2 SMNVEV (reference sequence). CDR3 bases: TGTGCCAGCAGTTCTACAGGGACAACTAACTATGGCTACACCTTC. Protein: CASSSTGTTNYGYTF.

This clone was seen a handful of times. V gene TRBV28 combines with J gene TRBJ2-2, with TRBD2 matching 12 bases. CDR3 length: 16 amino acids. Germline trimming cut 1 base from V and 4 bases from J; bases unmatched to any gene: 1. In germline, CDR1 is MDHEN, CDR2 SYDVKM. In DNA form, the CDR3 reads TGTGCCAGCAGTTTATTGACTAGCGGGAGCACCGGGGAGCTGTTTTTT. Encoded protein: CASSLLTSGSTGELFF. Together with reference TRBV28 and TRBJ2-2, the CDR3 gives the full variable domain: DVKVTQSSRYLVKRTGEKVFLECVQDMDHENMFWYRQDPGLGLRLIYFSYDVKMKEKGDIPEGYSVSREKKERFSLILESASTNQTSMYLCASSLLTSGSTGELFFGEGSRLTVL.

The chain combines TRBV6-5 with TRBJ1-1; 7 bases align to TRBD1. The J segment lost 4 bases and the V segment lost 5 bases, leaving 7 bases of the junction unmatched. Germline V lookup: CDR1 MNHEY, CDR2 SVGAGI. The CDR3 loop spans 14 amino acids. CDR3: CASSNRGPFTEAFF. The CDR3 DNA sequence: TGTGCCAGCAGTAACAGGGGCCCATTCACTGAAGCTTTCTTT.

This chain uses TRBV3-1 (or the pseudogene TRBV3-2) with TRBJ2-3; 8 bases map to TRBD2. V shed 4 bases and J 2 bases; nucleotides not matched to a gene: 5. The CDR3 has 15 residues. Looked up from germline, CDR1 is LGHDT and CDR2 is YNNKEL (reference sequence). The CDR3, as DNA: TGTGCCAGCAGCCTCGTACTAGCGGACACAGATACGCAGTATTTT. Residues: CASSLVLADTDTQYF.

This clone has just a few counts. The J gene is TRBJ2-1, the V gene TRBV19; tentatively, D is TRBD2 (6 bases). Per the germline V gene, CDR1 is LNHDA and CDR2 is SQIVND (reference sequence). The CDR3 is 15 amino acids. V dropped 8 bases and J dropped 4 bases, with 18 bases sitting between them. The CDR3 DNA reads as TGTGCCAGTGCACCGCGGGAATTCGGTTACAATGAGCAGTTCTTC. Protein sequence: CASAPREFGYNEQFF.

The chain joins TRBV18 to TRBJ1-4; TRBD1 agrees at 11 bases. This CDR3 region has 14 residues. Germline CDR1 KGHSH, CDR2 LQKENI. Losses at the gene ends were 4 bases for V and 8 bases for J; bases not matched to a gene: 3. This chain's CDR3 is CASSRDRGIEKLFF. DNA for the CDR3: TGTGCCAGCTCACGGGACAGGGGGATCGAAAAACTGTTTTTT.

The rearrangement joins TRBV12-3 or TRBV12-4 to TRBJ2-7; 7 bases align to TRBD2. This CDR3 spans 13 amino acids. J lost 7 bases, V lost 3 bases, and 6 bases had no gene match. The CDR3 spells CASSLGGGGEQYF. The DNA of the CDR3 is TGTGCCAGCAGTTTGGGGGGGGGAGGGGAGCAGTACTTC.

The rearrangement links TRBV30 to TRBJ1-1; possible D gene TRBD1, 5 bases. V was pared by 0 bases and J by 7 bases, with 12 bases between. The germline V gene has CDR1 GTSNPN and CDR2 SVGIG (reference sequence). There are 13 residues in the CDR3. DNA for the CDR3: TGTGCCTGGAGTGTACAGGTGACCGGTGAAGCTTTCTTT. Protein product: CAWSVQVTGEAFF. The whole variable domain, remainder taken from reference TRBV30 and TRBJ1-1, is SQTIHQWPATLVQPVGSPLSLECTVEGTSNPNLYWYRQAAGRGLQLLFYSVGIGQISSEVPQNLSASRPQDRQFILSSKKLLLSDSGFYLCAWSVQVTGEAFFGQGTRLTVV.

The genes are TRBV5-1 and TRBJ1-2; TRBD1 aligns across 7 bases. CDR1 is SGHRS, CDR2 YFSETQ, per germline. The CDR3 covers 17 residues. Trimming cost V 0 bases and J 4 bases; bases outside gene matches: 12. The CDR3 spells CASSLGTTRGDFYGYTF. The CDR3 nucleotides read TGCGCCAGCAGCTTGGGGACGACCAGGGGGGATTTCTATGGCTACACCTTC. Full variable domain (missing parts from reference TRBV5-1 and TRBJ1-2): KAGVTQTPRYLIKTRGQQVTLSCSPISGHRSVSWYQQTPGQGLQFLFEYFSETQRNKGNFPGRFSGRQFSNSRSEMNVSTLELGDSALYLCASSLGTTRGDFYGYTFGSGTRLTVV.

In this sample, this clone turned up a few times. J is TRBJ2-6 and V is TRBV20-1; a possible D gene is TRBD1 (5 bases). The CDR3 has 15 amino acids. V lost 3 bases and J 0 bases, leaving 9 bases between the germline ends. The germline CDR1 and CDR2 sequences are DFQATT and SNEGSKA (reference sequence). The CDR3 coding sequence is TGCAGTGCTAGTACAGGAAACTCTGGGGCCAACGTCCTGACTTTC. This codes for CSASTGNSGANVLTF.

The table lists this clone with a count of one. The rearrangement links TRBV2 to TRBJ2-6, with 9 positions matching TRBD2. Unmatched junction bases numbered 6, after V lost 6 bases and J lost 0 bases. Germline lookup yields CDR1 SNHLY and CDR2 FYNNEI. The CDR3 contains 17 residues. The CDR3 sequence is CASSETSGFSGANVLTF. CDR3 nucleotide sequence: TGTGCCAGCAGCGAGACTAGCGGTTTCTCTGGGGCCAACGTCCTGACTTTC.

The chain joins TRBV7-2 to TRBJ1-1; 7 nucleotides match TRBD1. The CDR3 consists of 16 residues. The J segment lost 1 base and the V segment lost 6 bases, leaving 11 bases of the junction unmatched. Germline CDR1 and CDR2: SGHTA and FQGNSA. In DNA form, the CDR3 reads TGTGCCAGCAGGTCCGGGACAGCTTCCAAGAACACTGAAGCTTTCTTT. Protein sequence: CASRSGTASKNTEAFF.

This chain uses TRBV5-4 with TRBJ1-4, with 9 bases lining up with TRBD1. CDR3 length equals 14 residues. Losses at the gene ends were 4 bases for V and 8 bases for J; bases not matched to a gene: 6. Germline V gene sequence: CDR1 SGHNT, CDR2 YYREEE (reference sequence). CDR3 sequence reads: CASSARDRGEKLFF. CDR3 DNA sequence: TGTGCCAGCAGCGCCCGCGACAGGGGGGAAAAACTGTTTTTT.

The chain employs TRBV6-2 or TRBV6-3 and TRBJ2-7, with D perhaps TRBD1 (8 bases). Trimming stripped 5 bases from V and 0 bases from J, with 14 bases between. The CDR3 runs 15 residues. Germline assignment: CDR1 MNHEY and CDR2 SVGEGT. The CDR3 sequence is CASSGTGGGSYEQYF. CDR3 bases: TGTGCCAGCAGTGGAACAGGGGGGGGCTCCTACGAGCAGTACTTC.

The rearrangement links TRBV19 to TRBJ2-5, with a possible D match to TRBD2 (5 bases). V shed 6 bases and J shed 4 bases, with 12 bases lying between them. This CDR3 comprises 13 residues. Germline values: CDR1 LNHDA, CDR2 SQIVND (reference sequence). The CDR3 coding sequence is TGTGCCAGTAGCTCCGGGGATGGAGAGACCCAGTACTTC. Protein: CASSSGDGETQYF.